This T cell receptor beta chain was sequenced for a study of T cells in Graves' hyperthyroidism and ophthalmopathy. What was amplified from RNA transcripts were TCR beta CDR3 regions. First-round RT-PCR of the TCR CDR3 relied on the HTBI primer set. TCRdb reanalysed the multiplex PCR reads using MiXCR and keeps one entry per CDR3 protein. The sample yields more than 600,000 distinct CDR3 sequences, 15% to 20% seen once. V lost 5 bases, J lost 0 bases, and 17 bases lay in between. The CDR3 extends over 17 amino acids. In germline, CDR1 is SNHLY, CDR2 FYNNEI. This clonotype was counted at least ten times. Clinical symptoms, serum thyroxine, TRAb, thyroid ultrasound and orbital computed tomography informed diagnoses. The PBMCs had their origin in less than 13 ml of fresh peripheral blood.

Sequencing was done on a sample of blood. The chain recombines TRBV2 with TRBJ2-1, with D perhaps matching TRBD1 (6 bases). The clonotype originates from a man aged 18 to 35 with Graves' hyperthyroidism. CDR3 DNA: TGTGCCAGCAGTTATACCCCGGACAGTAGCTCCTACAATGAGCAGTTCTTC. This sequence encodes CASSYTPDSSSYNEQFF.